Here is one TCR beta chain with its context. Its antigen remains unknown. The use of a sample-barcoded 5' primer and a J-beta primer mix characterized a second PCR of about 7 to 12 cycles. A template-switch adaptor that had 12 random nucleotides put a tag on each cDNA molecule. Via MiXCR, TCRdb re-called the 5' RACE reads, giving one row per CDR3 protein. The data hold approximately 880,000 distinct CDR3 sequences, with about 44% observed a single time. This sample stems from a study of blood T cells in healthy people across ages. Study-level points and caveats: Higher diversity and more naive CD4+ cells were features of long-lived donors, compared to aged donors.

There are 15 residues in the CDR3. V lost 4 bases to trimming and J lost 4 bases; unmatched junction nucleotides: 7. The germline gives CDR1 SGHRS, CDR2 YFSETQ. The chain couples TRBV5-1 to TRBJ1-5, with TRBD1 matching 8 bases. Sample: blood. The TCR sequence derives from a young man in good health. CDR3: CASSAAGQENQPQHF. CDR3 nucleotides: TGCGCCAGCAGCGCCGCGGGACAGGAAAATCAGCCCCAGCATTTT. Full variable domain (rest looked up from reference TRBV5-1 and TRBJ1-5): KAGVTQTPRYLIKTRGQQVTLSCSPISGHRSVSWYQQTPGQGLQFLFEYFSETQRNKGNFPGRFSGRQFSNSRSEMNVSTLELGDSALYLCASSAAGQENQPQHFGDGTRLSIL.